One sample yielded the 16 T cell receptor beta chains listed below, sequenced in a study of T cell responses to AZD1222 COVID-19 vaccine (dated by TCRdb to about 2021). Libraries were constructed by the immunoSEQ multiplex PCR assay. What TCRdb holds here is the immuneACCESS table cut down to in-frame rearrangements. Part of the clones is not present; checked against another copy, under half of the missing clones reflect an unresolved V gene, and the others are unexplained. The sample table holds some 120,000 clones, of which 85% to 90% were seen once. Roughly 10% of the sample comes from the top ten. The time point label for this specimen denotes: baseline before first vaccination. This specimen's treatment or condition label, per the study, means: meningococcal conjugate vaccine given as trial control. Sample: peripheral blood, taken on day 0 of MenACWY control vaccination. These receptors originate from an adult in good health.

This clone was observed many times. J is TRBJ2-7 and V is TRBV3-1 (or the pseudogene TRBV3-2); 8 nucleotides match TRBD2. The CDR3 spans 14 residues. V lost 1 base, J lost 3 bases, and 2 bases stayed unmatched. Germline V CDR1 and CDR2: LGHDT, YNNKEL (reference sequence). DNA of the CDR3: TGTGCCAGCAGCCAAGCGGGAGGGGACTACGAGCAGTACTTC. This codes for CASSQAGGDYEQYF.

The chain couples TRBV19 to TRBJ1-4; no clear D gene. CDR3 length: 11 residues. The germline gives CDR1 LNHDA, CDR2 SQIVND (reference sequence). V was clipped by 6 bases and J by 5 bases, with 4 bases between them. Here the CDR3 reads CASSQNEKLFF. The DNA of the CDR3 is TGTGCCAGTAGCCAAAATGAAAAACTGTTTTTT.

The table lists this clone with a count of one. The CDR3 DNA reads as TGTGCCAGCAGCTTCGGCGGGACAGGGGGTAAATATGGCTACACCTTC. Translation gives CASSFGGTGGKYGYTF. The chain couples TRBV7-2 to TRBJ1-2, with TRBD1 matching over 11 bases. Germline-derived CDR1 and CDR2 are SGHTA and FQGNSA. The trim removed 3 bases at V and 5 bases at J, leaving 8 bases unmatched. CDR3 length: 16 residues.

The V gene is TRBV12-3 or TRBV12-4, the J gene TRBJ2-7, with no clear D. V was trimmed by 6 bases and J by 3 bases, leaving 9 bases between them. The CDR3 runs 12 residues. The DNA of the CDR3 is TGTGCCAGCAGGTCGGGCCTCTACGAGCAGTACTTC. Protein sequence: CASRSGLYEQYF.

V gene TRBV13 combines with J gene TRBJ2-5; 8 nucleotides match TRBD2. The ends lost 6 bases at V and 5 bases at J; junction bases unmatched: 11. CDR1 is PRHDT and CDR2 is FYEKMQ in the germline V gene (reference sequence). The CDR3 consists of 15 residues. CDR3 bases: TGTGCCAGCAGTCTACTAGCGGTGGGAGGGGAGACCCAGTACTTC. It is translated as CASSLLAVGGETQYF.

DNA of the CDR3: TGTGCCAGCAGCTTTACAAGCGGACCCCTCCACTTT. Amino acids: CASSFTSGPLHF. The gene calls are TRBV11-3 and TRBJ1-6; D is uncertain. Trimming removed 3 bases from V and 12 bases from J, with 9 bases in between. CDR3 length equals 12 residues. Germline CDR1 and CDR2: SGHNT and YENEEA.

The chain carries TRBV5-4 and TRBJ2-5; 8 bases fit TRBD2. The CDR3 extends over 17 amino acids. The junction had 13 bases not matched to a gene; V was cut back by 4 bases and J by 2 bases. CDR1 and CDR2 (germline): SGHNT, YYREEE (reference sequence). CDR3 DNA: TGTGCCAGCAGCCCTGACCTAAGCGGGAGTGGTCAAGAGACCCAGTACTTC. Translated, it gives CASSPDLSGSGQETQYF.

The genes are TRBV7-9 and TRBJ2-7, with D tentatively TRBD2 (6 bases). V lost 5 bases and J lost 1, with 12 bases in between. This CDR3 region has 14 residues. The germline V gene has CDR1 SEHNR and CDR2 FQNEAQ (reference sequence). The CDR3 bases are TGTGCCAGCAGCCAAGACGGGACTTCCTACGAGCAGTACTTC. This codes for CASSQDGTSYEQYF.

The chain uses TRBV6-6 and TRBJ1-5; no definite D call. V lost 2 bases and J 5 bases, leaving 16 bases between the germline ends. The CDR3 is 16 amino acids. The germline V gene encodes CDR1 MNHNY and CDR2 SVGAGI (reference sequence). CDR3 nucleotides: TGTGCCAGCAGTTACGAGGGCCCCCGGGCCCATCAGCCCCAGCATTTT. Translated, it gives CASSYEGPRAHQPQHF.

This rearrangement joins TRBV5-6 to TRBJ2-1; D not certain. The V gene's germline CDR1 is SGHDT and CDR2 YYEEEE. V lost 4 bases and J lost 3, with 14 bases in between. The CDR3 loop spans 15 amino acids. DNA for the CDR3: TGTGCCAGCAGCCGACGGTCGGGCCTCTACAATGAGCAGTTCTTC. This sequence encodes CASSRRSGLYNEQFF.

This chain joins TRBV7-3 and TRBJ2-1; D is unresolved. Germline CDR1 reads SGHTA; CDR2 reads FQGTGA. The length of the CDR3 is 12 residues. With 1 base removed from V and 9 bases from J, the gap between germline ends came to 7 bases. The CDR3: CASSLIRGEQFF. The CDR3 DNA is TGTGCCAGCAGCTTAATTAGAGGTGAGCAGTTCTTC.

The V call is TRBV7-9, the J call TRBJ2-1; D uncertain. CDR3 length: 11 residues. CDR1 is SEHNR and CDR2 is FQNEAQ in the germline V gene (reference sequence). Trimming pared 5 bases from V and 14 bases from J, leaving 13 bases between. Written as DNA, the CDR3 is TGTGCCAGCAGCCAGTGGGGTTTCGAGTTCTTC. It codes for CASSQWGFEFF.

J is TRBJ1-1 and V is TRBV10-3; D possibly corresponds to TRBD1 (6 bases). The V end lost 6 bases, the J end lost 6 bases, and 17 bases lay between the germline ends. The CDR3 extends over 14 amino acids. Germline loops: CDR1 ENHRY, CDR2 SYGVKD. This CDR3 is CAIRKEGGLPEAFF. CDR3 coding DNA: TGTGCCATCAGGAAAGAGGGGGGTTTGCCTGAAGCTTTCTTT.

The chain employs TRBV2 and TRBJ2-1; TRBD1 matches 10 bases. The germline gives CDR1 SNHLY, CDR2 FYNNEI. Germline trimming cut 5 bases from V and 4 bases from J; bases unmatched to any gene: 2. This CDR3 spans 14 amino acids. The CDR3 DNA follows: TGTGCCAGCAGTCCGGGACAGGGGTACAATGAGCAGTTCTTC. Protein: CASSPGQGYNEQFF.

J is TRBJ1-5 and V is TRBV7-2; D is unclear. V shed 3 bases and J shed 0 bases, with 6 bases lying between them. The CDR3 has 14 residues. Per germline, CDR1 SGHTA and CDR2 FQGNSA. CDR3: CASSFGLSNQPQHF. CDR3 coding DNA: TGTGCCAGCAGCTTCGGCCTTAGCAATCAGCCCCAGCATTTT.

This chain connects TRBV12-3 or TRBV12-4 to TRBJ2-7; the D gene is possibly TRBD1 (6 bases). This CDR3 region has 12 residues. Trimming shortened V by 7 bases and J by 2 bases, and 9 bases separated the two germline ends. In DNA, the CDR3 is TGTGCCAGCAAAGGACAGACCTACGAGCAGTACTTC. Its translation: CASKGQTYEQYF.